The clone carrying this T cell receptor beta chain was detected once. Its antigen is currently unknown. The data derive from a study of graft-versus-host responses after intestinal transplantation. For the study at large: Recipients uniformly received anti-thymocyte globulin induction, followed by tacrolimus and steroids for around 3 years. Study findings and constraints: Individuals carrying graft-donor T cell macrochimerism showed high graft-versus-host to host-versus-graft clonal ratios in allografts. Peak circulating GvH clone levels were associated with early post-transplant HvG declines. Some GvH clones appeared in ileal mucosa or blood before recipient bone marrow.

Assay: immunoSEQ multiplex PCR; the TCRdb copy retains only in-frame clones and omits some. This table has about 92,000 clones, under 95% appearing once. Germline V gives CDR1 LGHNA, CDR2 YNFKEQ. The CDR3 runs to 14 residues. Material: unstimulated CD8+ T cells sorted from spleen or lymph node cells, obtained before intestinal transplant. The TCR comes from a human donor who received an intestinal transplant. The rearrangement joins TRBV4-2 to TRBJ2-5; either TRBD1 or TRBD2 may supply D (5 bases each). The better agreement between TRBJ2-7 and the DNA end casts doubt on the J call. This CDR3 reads CASSQPGPRDEQYF. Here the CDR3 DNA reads TGTGCCAGCAGCCAACCGGGACCCCGGGACGAGCAGTACTTC.